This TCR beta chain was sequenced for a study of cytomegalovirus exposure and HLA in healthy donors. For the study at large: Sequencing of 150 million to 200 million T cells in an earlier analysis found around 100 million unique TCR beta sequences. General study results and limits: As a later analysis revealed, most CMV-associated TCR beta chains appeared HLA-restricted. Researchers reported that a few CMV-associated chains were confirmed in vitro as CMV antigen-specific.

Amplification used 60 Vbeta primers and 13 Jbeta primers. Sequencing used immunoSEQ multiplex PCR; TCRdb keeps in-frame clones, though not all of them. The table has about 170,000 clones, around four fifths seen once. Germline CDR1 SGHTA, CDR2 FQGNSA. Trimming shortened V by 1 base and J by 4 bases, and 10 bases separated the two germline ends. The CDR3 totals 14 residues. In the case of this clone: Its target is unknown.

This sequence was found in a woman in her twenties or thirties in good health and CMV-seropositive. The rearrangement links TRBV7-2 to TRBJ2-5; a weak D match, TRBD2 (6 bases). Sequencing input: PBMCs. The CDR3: CASSLGGLLETQYF. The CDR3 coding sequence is TGTGCCAGCAGCTTAGGGGGACTGTTAGAGACCCAGTACTTC.